This T cell receptor (beta chain) emerged from a study of blood T cell repertoires in COVID-19. Study-level background: Specimens from acute and convalescent COVID-19 originated in the United States, Italy and Spain. PBMCs, B-cell-depleted T cells, or T cells were the source of the cDNA or gDNA that made up the material.

Authors' data handling: Reference gene primer amplification in the assay estimated nucleated cell counts. Only in-frame clones appear in the TCRdb table, and some are missing; sequencing was by immunoSEQ multiplex PCR. V and J calls and clone size are as listed in that table; D and trimming were resolved from the DNA. The sample contains 110,000 or so clones, roughly 84% of which appear only once. This CDR3 comprises 15 residues. V was trimmed by 0 bases and J by 0 bases, leaving 8 bases between them. Germline-derived CDR1 and CDR2 are SEHNR and FQNEAQ (reference sequence). Sequencing was done on a sample of peripheral blood. This clonotype was obtained from a woman aged 40 to 50 with acute or convalescent COVID-19. The chain is built from TRBV7-9 and TRBJ1-1; possible D gene TRBD1, 6 bases. The CDR3 nucleotides are TGTGCCAGCAGCTTAGCCACAGGGATGAACACTGAAGCTTTCTTT. Protein product: CASSLATGMNTEAFF. Together with reference TRBV7-9 and TRBJ1-1, the CDR3 gives the full variable domain: DTGVSQNPRHKITKRGQNVTFRCDPISEHNRLYWYRQTLGQGPEFLTYFQNEAQLEKSRLLSDRFSAERPKGSFSTLEIQRTEQGDSAMYLCASSLATGMNTEAFFGQGTRLTVV.